This is a list of T cell receptor beta chains from one sample in a study of glioma-infiltrating T cells after dendritic cell vaccination. The assay was immunoSEQ multiplex PCR, and TCRdb's table has in-frame clones only and misses some. The sample records fewer than 45,000 clones, just under 85% being singletons. Sequencing used blood, obtained before dendritic cell vaccination. The receptors shown here come from a human donor with glioblastoma. Each CDR3 is given with its conserved first and last residue. A D gene is named only where the DNA matches it firmly. Clone size is shown for a subset of rows, as once, few, many or a class of expanded clone.

CRACGYNEQFF,TGCAGAGCTTGCGGCTACAATGAGCAGTTCTTC,TRBJ2-1,TRBV20-1,once,-
CASSRFGGGVQAEAFF,TGTGCCAGCAGCCGTTTCGGAGGGGGCGTTCAGGCAGAAGCTTTCTTT,TRBJ1-1,TRBV11-2,-,TRBD1
CAISESPRVAGTSEQYF,TGTGCCATCAGTGAGTCTCCCCGCGTGGCGGGGACTTCCGAGCAGTACTTC,TRBJ2-7,TRBV10-3,-,-
CASSQEKIAGYNEQFF,TGTGCCAGCAGCCAAGAGAAGATAGCGGGGTACAATGAGCAGTTCTTC,TRBJ2-1,TRBV4-2,-,TRBD2
CASSLEQVNSPLHF,TGTGCCAGCAGCTTGGAACAGGTTAATTCACCCCTCCACTTT,TRBJ1-6,TRBV7-9,-,-
CASSRGRGGDEKLFF,TGCGCCAGCAGCCGCGGGAGAGGGGGAGATGAAAAACTGTTTTTT,TRBJ1-4,TRBV4-3,-,-
CASRGQAITYEQYF,TGTGCCAGCAGGGGACAAGCGATCACCTACGAGCAGTACTTC,TRBJ2-7,TRBV5-6,-,-
CASSPRAKSYQETQYF,TGTGCCAGCTCACCACGGGCGAAATCGTACCAAGAGACCCAGTACTTC,TRBJ2-5,TRBV18,-,-
CAISDIARGTGELFF,TGTGCCATCAGTGATATTGCCAGGGGCACCGGGGAGCTGTTTTTT,TRBJ2-2,TRBV10-3,-,-
CASSGTGVGDTQYF,TGTGCCAGCAGCGGGACAGGGGTCGGAGATACGCAGTATTTT,TRBJ2-3,TRBV9,-,TRBD1
CASSPTRGGLGKTQYF,TGTGCCAGCAGCCCTACGCGGGGGGGCCTCGGGAAGACCCAGTACTTC,TRBJ2-5,TRBV11-2,-,TRBD2
CATSRDNKGYQPQHF,TGTGCCACCAGCAGAGATAATAAGGGGTATCAGCCCCAGCATTTT,TRBJ1-5,TRBV15,-,-
CAISGGPADTQYF,TGTGCCATCAGTGGTGGGCCCGCGGATACGCAGTATTTT,TRBJ2-3,TRBV10-3,-,-
CASSLVDRDYVGEKLFF,TGTGCCAGCAGCTTGGTGGACAGGGACTATGTGGGTGAAAAACTGTTTTTT,TRBJ1-4,TRBV5-4,-,TRBD1
CASSLDGGFSEQFF,TGTGCCAGCAGCTTAGATGGAGGTTTCAGTGAGCAGTTCTTC,TRBJ2-1,TRBV11-2,-,-
CASSTGQGALVNEQFF,TGTGCCAGCAGCACAGGACAGGGGGCTCTTGTCAATGAGCAGTTCTTC,TRBJ2-1,TRBV7-2,-,TRBD1
CAWVTGNNSPLHF,TGTGCCTGGGTTACAGGGAATAATTCACCCCTCCACTTT,TRBJ1-6,TRBV30,-,-